A selection of T cell receptor beta chains follows, all from one sample in a study of monozygotic twins with cystic fibrosis. The assay was immunoSEQ multiplex PCR, and TCRdb's table has in-frame clones only and misses some. The table includes about 35,000 clones, under 70% detected once. Sample: blood. The receptors were sampled from a girl between 10 and 17 years old with cystic fibrosis. CDR3s include the opening cysteine and the closing phenylalanine or tryptophan. A D gene is named only where the DNA matches it firmly. Some rows have no size entry. The others give once, few or many, or a class for an expanded clone.

V: TRBV15; size: -; J: TRBJ2-7; D: TRBD2; DNA: TGTGCCACCCGAGCGGGGGGGAGCTACGAGCAGTACTTC; CDR3: CATRAGGSYEQYF
V: TRBV7-7; size: few; J: TRBJ2-1; D: -; DNA: TGTGCCAGCAGCCTTACAGCTGACAATGAGCAGTTCTTC; CDR3: CASSLTADNEQFF
V: TRBV5-1; size: -; J: TRBJ1-1; D: -; DNA: TGCGCCAGCAGCTACTCGGGCGACACTGAAGCTTTCTTT; CDR3: CASSYSGDTEAFF
V: TRBV27; size: few; J: TRBJ1-1; D: TRBD1; DNA: TGTGCCAGCAGTTTACTAGGACAGGGTGGGAACACTGAAGCTTTCTTT; CDR3: CASSLLGQGGNTEAFF
V: TRBV9; size: -; J: TRBJ2-7; D: -; DNA: TGTGCCAGCAGCGTAGGAGCGGGTTTCTCCTACGAGCAGTACTTC; CDR3: CASSVGAGFSYEQYF
V: TRBV14; size: -; J: TRBJ2-7; D: TRBD1; DNA: TGTGCCAGCAGCCGGACAGGGGCAGGAGAGCAGTACTTC; CDR3: CASSRTGAGEQYF
V: TRBV28; size: -; J: TRBJ2-7; D: -; DNA: TGTGCCAGCAGTTACTTCGCGCTCAAAGGGACCTACGAGCAGTACTTC; CDR3: CASSYFALKGTYEQYF
V: TRBV7-9; size: -; J: TRBJ2-7; D: -; DNA: TGTGCCAGCAGCTCGGGACCGCCCGAGCAGTACTTC; CDR3: CASSSGPPEQYF
V: TRBV30; size: -; J: TRBJ2-1; D: TRBD1; DNA: TGTGCCTGGAGTGGGTTGGGACAGTATTACAATGAGCAGTTCTTC; CDR3: CAWSGLGQYYNEQFF
V: TRBV7-2; size: -; J: TRBJ2-1; D: TRBD1; DNA: TGTGCCAGCAGCCCCGGGACAGGGCGTCGGGAGCAGTTCTTC; CDR3: CASSPGTGRREQFF
V: TRBV7-8; size: -; J: TRBJ2-7; D: TRBD2; DNA: TGTGCCAGCAGCTTAGCGGGACTAGCACCCTACGAGCAGTACTTC; CDR3: CASSLAGLAPYEQYF
V: TRBV30; size: -; J: TRBJ1-5; D: -; DNA: TGTGCCTGGAGTGTGAAAGGGGCGGGAGGCAATCAGCCCCAGCATTTT; CDR3: CAWSVKGAGGNQPQHF
V: TRBV9; size: once; J: TRBJ2-7; D: TRBD1; DNA: TGTGCCAGCAGCGCGGGACAGGGGGCACGGTACGAGCAGTACTTC; CDR3: CASSAGQGARYEQYF
V: TRBV5-8; size: -; J: TRBJ2-1; D: -; DNA: TGTGCCAGCAACCCCTGGGCCGATGCCAGCTCCTACAATGAGCAGTTCTTC; CDR3: CASNPWADASSYNEQFF
V: TRBV7-2; size: -; J: TRBJ1-2; D: -; DNA: TGTGCCAGCAGCTTATCCCCTAACTATGGCTACACCTTC; CDR3: CASSLSPNYGYTF
V: TRBV11-3; size: -; J: TRBJ1-1; D: -; DNA: TGTGCCAGCAGCTTAGCAGGGAGGAACGCTGAAGCTTTCTTT; CDR3: CASSLAGRNAEAFF
V: TRBV5-4; size: once; J: TRBJ2-5; D: TRBD2; DNA: TGTGCCAGCAGCAGCCCCCCCGGGAGGGTAGGTGGGGAGACCCAGTACTTC; CDR3: CASSSPPGRVGGETQYF
V: TRBV20-1; size: -; J: TRBJ2-1; D: TRBD1; DNA: TGCAGTGCTGGACAGGGGACTGAGCAGTTCTTC; CDR3: CSAGQGTEQFF
V: TRBV12-5; size: -; J: TRBJ1-5; D: -; DNA: TGTGCTAGTGGGGTTTCACGGGGCGGCAATCAGCCCCAGCATTTT; CDR3: CASGVSRGGNQPQHF
V: TRBV7-2; size: -; J: TRBJ2-6; D: -; DNA: TGTGCCAGCAGCTTAGACCGGGACAAAAAGGGCTCTGGGGCCAACGTCCTGACTTTC; CDR3: CASSLDRDKKGSGANVLTF
V: TRBV10-3; size: -; J: TRBJ2-7; D: TRBD2; DNA: TGTGCCATCAGGGGACTAGGCTCCTACGAGCAGTACTTC; CDR3: CAIRGLGSYEQYF
V: TRBV4-1; size: -; J: TRBJ2-1; D: -; DNA: TGCGCCAGCAGCTCACCTAGGGGCTACAATGAGCAGTTCTTC; CDR3: CASSSPRGYNEQFF
V: TRBV7-9; size: once; J: TRBJ2-3; D: -; DNA: TGTGCCAGCACCCATCCGGGGAGTCCAGATACGCAGTATTTT; CDR3: CASTHPGSPDTQYF
V: TRBV7-2; size: -; J: TRBJ2-5; D: TRBD2; DNA: TGTGCCAGCAGCCCTGGGACTAGCGGGAGGTTGGAGACCCAGTACTTC; CDR3: CASSPGTSGRLETQYF
V: TRBV7-9; size: -; J: TRBJ2-1; D: -; DNA: TGTGCCAGCAGCCTATCCATGGGACTTAACTACAATGAGCAGTTCTTC; CDR3: CASSLSMGLNYNEQFF
V: TRBV19; size: -; J: TRBJ2-2; D: TRBD1; DNA: TGTGCCAGTAGTATCAGGGGGCCCGGGGAGCTGTTTTTT; CDR3: CASSIRGPGELFF
V: TRBV19; size: -; J: TRBJ2-3; D: -; DNA: TGTGCCAGTAGTATAAAACGCCTTGCGGGCGCAGATACGCAGTATTTT; CDR3: CASSIKRLAGADTQYF
V: TRBV4-3; size: -; J: TRBJ1-1; D: -; DNA: TGCGCCAGCAGCCAAGGACAGAACACTGAAGCTTTCTTT; CDR3: CASSQGQNTEAFF
V: TRBV19; size: -; J: TRBJ1-3; D: -; DNA: TGTGCCAGTAGTATGGAGGTGGTTGGAAACACCATATATTTT; CDR3: CASSMEVVGNTIYF
V: TRBV11-2; size: once; J: TRBJ2-1; D: -; DNA: TGTGCCAGCAGCCCGCGGACAGAGAGCTCCTACAATGAGCAGTTCTTC; CDR3: CASSPRTESSYNEQFF
V: TRBV29-1; size: -; J: TRBJ2-5; D: -; DNA: TGCAGCGTTGACACGTCGGGAGAGACCCAGTACTTC; CDR3: CSVDTSGETQYF
V: TRBV4-1; size: few; J: TRBJ1-2; D: -; DNA: TGCGCCAGCAGCCAAAATGGCGGCTACACCTTC; CDR3: CASSQNGGYTF
V: TRBV30; size: -; J: TRBJ2-1; D: TRBD1; DNA: TGTGCCTGGAAGACAGGGGGCGTTGGGTATGAGCAGTTCTTC; CDR3: CAWKTGGVGYEQFF